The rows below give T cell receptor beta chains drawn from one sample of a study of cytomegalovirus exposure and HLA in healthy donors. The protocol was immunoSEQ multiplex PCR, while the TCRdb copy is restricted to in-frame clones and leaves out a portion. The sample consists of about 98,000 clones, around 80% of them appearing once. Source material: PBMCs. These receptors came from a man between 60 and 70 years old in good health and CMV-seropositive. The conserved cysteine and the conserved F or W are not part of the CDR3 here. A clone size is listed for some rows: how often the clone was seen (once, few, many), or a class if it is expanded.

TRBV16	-	ASSPDWAGNQPQH
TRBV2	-	ASSVTRNTGELF
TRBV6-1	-	ASKAWGYEQY
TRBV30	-	AWSNRDRGGETQY
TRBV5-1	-	ASSPTGGNSPLH
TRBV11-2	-	ASSSPRAGTSSGANVLT
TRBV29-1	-	SVADSFNQPQH
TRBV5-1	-	ASSLAGTSGGASTDTQY
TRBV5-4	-	ASTGNSGANVLT
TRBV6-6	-	ASRDRGRDPDTQY
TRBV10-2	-	ASRDRGKYQPQH
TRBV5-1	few	ASSSRTGETQY
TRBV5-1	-	ASSLHLGDGYT
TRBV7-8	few	ASRPTGANEKLF
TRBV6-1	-	ASSEGLAGAGEQY
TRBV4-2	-	ASSQDLSGDTQY
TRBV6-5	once	ASSPTGGGNQPQH
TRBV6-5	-	ASSRRGDRPYEQY
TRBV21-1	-	ASNSPGNQPQH
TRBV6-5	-	ASMRGTNTGELF
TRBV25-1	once	ASSATSGSTDTQY
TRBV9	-	ASSLTAGVGNEQF
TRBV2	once	ASSVASGPTDTQY
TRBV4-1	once	ASSPMGLASNEQF
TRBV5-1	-	ASSLPGSGYT
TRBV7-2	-	ASSLPGQGRYEQY
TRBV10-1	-	ASSGGTAGNEQY
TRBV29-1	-	SVSQGSTGELF
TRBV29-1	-	SATSSYEQY
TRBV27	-	ASSLWGQNSGANVLT
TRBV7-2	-	ASSLRLAGASTDTQY
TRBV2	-	ASSVEGASRGYT
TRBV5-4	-	ASSLKGQPNTGELF
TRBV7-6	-	ASSLGRGGDEQF
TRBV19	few	ASSTRDTYGYT
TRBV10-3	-	AIMEGSNTEAF
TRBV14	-	ASSRDRGYAKTQY
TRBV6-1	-	ASSGGGAEETQY
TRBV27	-	ASSPYSGQGSDYGYT
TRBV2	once	ATTSWAAGGNTEAF
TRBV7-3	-	ASSFGTGVSNQPQH
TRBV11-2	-	ASSPPRGSLYGYT
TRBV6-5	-	ASSKRGQLGYEQY
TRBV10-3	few	AISESKGGSPLH
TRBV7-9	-	ASSTLGRGSGNTIY
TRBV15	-	ATSRDQRKQNEKLF
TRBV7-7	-	ASSRDRETQY
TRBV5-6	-	ASSLILLPNSEQF
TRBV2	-	ASSEAWGTGDQPQH
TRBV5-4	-	ASSSGHPGDTQY
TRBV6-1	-	ASSNGQPIYGYT
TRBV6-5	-	ASSFNGQATLEAF
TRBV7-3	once	ASSPYGGRYEQY
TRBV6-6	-	ASSLDSGSGNTIY
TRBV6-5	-	ASSAERDVRSQH
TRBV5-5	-	ASRFRATNEKLF
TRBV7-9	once	ASSPGTWSILANYGYT